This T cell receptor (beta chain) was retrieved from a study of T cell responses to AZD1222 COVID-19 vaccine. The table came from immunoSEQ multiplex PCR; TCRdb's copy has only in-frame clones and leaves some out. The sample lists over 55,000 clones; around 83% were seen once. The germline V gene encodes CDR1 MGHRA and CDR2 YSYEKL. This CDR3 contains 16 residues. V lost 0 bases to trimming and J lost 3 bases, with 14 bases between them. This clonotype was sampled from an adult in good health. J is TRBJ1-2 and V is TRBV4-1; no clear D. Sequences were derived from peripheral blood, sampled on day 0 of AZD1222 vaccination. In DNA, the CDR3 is TGCGCCAGCAGCCAAGATCAGGTTTGGCAGGACTATGGCTACACCTTC. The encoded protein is CASSQDQVWQDYGYTF.